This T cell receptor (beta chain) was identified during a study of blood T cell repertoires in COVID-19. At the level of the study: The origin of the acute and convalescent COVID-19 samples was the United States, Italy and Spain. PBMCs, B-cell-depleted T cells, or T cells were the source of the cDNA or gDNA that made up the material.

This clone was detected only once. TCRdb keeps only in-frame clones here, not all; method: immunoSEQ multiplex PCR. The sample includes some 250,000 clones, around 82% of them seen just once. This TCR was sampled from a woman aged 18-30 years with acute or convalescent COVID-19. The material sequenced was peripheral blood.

The CDR3 DNA reads TGTGCCAGCTCACAACGGGTCAACCTCTCCTACGAGCAGTACTTC. As protein: CASSQRVNLSYEQYF. The V and J genes are TRBV18 and TRBJ2-7; D not resolved. Between the trimmed V and J ends, which lost 4 bases and 0 bases, there was a span of 13 bases. Germline assignment: CDR1 KGHSH and CDR2 LQKENI. CDR3 size: 15 residues. The full variable domain, with the rest looked up from reference TRBV18 and TRBJ2-7, is NAGVMQNPRHLVRRRGQEARLRCSPMKGHSHVYWYRQLPEEGLKFMVYLQKENIIDESGMPKERFSAEFPKEGPSILRIQQVVRGDSAAYFCASSQRVNLSYEQYFGPGTRLTVT.